A single sample gave rise to the 20 T cell receptor beta chains below, sequenced in a study of blood T cell repertoires in COVID-19. Sequenced by immunoSEQ multiplex PCR; TCRdb stores in-frame clones only, minus some. The sample comprises 160,000 or so clones, about four fifths of which are singletons, and 3% to 4% rests with the top ten. Source material: PBMCs or T cells enriched from blood (not recorded which). Every receptor here comes from a woman in her sixties who had recovered from COVID-19.

Note on this clone: Other DNA variants within this sample encode the same CDR3. J is TRBJ1-5 and V is TRBV27; D unclear. The CDR3 runs to 15 residues. V was clipped by 3 bases and J by 4 bases, with 13 bases between them. Germline V CDR1 and CDR2: MNHEY, SMNVEV (reference sequence). The CDR3 DNA reads as TGTGCCAGCAGTTTGTCAGGCCACCCTAATCAGCCCCAGCATTTT. It specifies CASSLSGHPNQPQHF.

The chain combines TRBV2 with TRBJ1-3, with 8 positions matching TRBD1. The J segment lost 0 bases and the V segment lost 7 bases, leaving 5 bases of the junction unmatched. Per the germline V gene, CDR1 is SNHLY and CDR2 is FYNNEI. The CDR3 has 15 amino acids. CDR3 sequence reads: CASTFTGGSGNTIYF. The CDR3 DNA reads TGTGCCAGCACTTTCACAGGGGGCTCTGGAAACACCATATATTTT.

This clone was picked up a small number of times. V usage is TRBV11-2 and J usage is TRBJ1-2; D is uncertain. The V end was cut by 6 bases, the J end by 8 bases, with 13 bases between. This CDR3 region has 12 residues. The germline V gene has CDR1 SGHAT and CDR2 FQNNGV. The CDR3 region has the DNA TGTGCCAGCAGAACACCTGTGGGCGGCTACACCTTC. Its protein is CASRTPVGGYTF.

The chain links TRBV7-9 to TRBJ2-5; 14 positions match TRBD2. This CDR3 has 17 residues. The V and J ends lost 5 bases and 8 bases, in that order; junction bases with no gene match: 13. Germline V lookup: CDR1 SEHNR, CDR2 FQNEAQ (reference sequence). The CDR3 sequence: CASSLGTSGGLGETQYF. CDR3 DNA: TGTGCCAGCAGCCTTGGGACTAGCGGGGGCCTAGGCGAAACCCAGTACTTC.

V gene TRBV7-9 combines with J gene TRBJ2-6, with 8 bases that match TRBD1. Germline V gene sequence: CDR1 SEHNR, CDR2 FQNEAQ (reference sequence). Losses at the gene ends were 5 bases for V and 0 bases for J; bases not matched to a gene: 6. This CDR3 contains 17 residues. The CDR3 region has the DNA TGTGCCAGCAGCCTCAGGGGGCAGAGCTCTGGGGCCAACGTCCTGACTTTC. Translating it yields CASSLRGQSSGANVLTF.

The J gene is TRBJ1-5, the V gene TRBV3-1 (or the pseudogene TRBV3-2); no definite D call. CDR1 LGHDT and CDR2 YNNKEL come from the germline V gene (reference sequence). This CDR3 is 15 amino acids long. Deletions cut 2 bases from V and 2 bases from J, with 10 bases between. The CDR3, as DNA: TGTGCCAGCAGCCAAACATCCGGAGGCAATCAGCCCCAGCATTTT. Translated: CASSQTSGGNQPQHF.

The V gene is TRBV5-5, the J gene TRBJ1-1, with D perhaps matching TRBD1 (5 bases). Germline assignment: CDR1 SGHKS and CDR2 YYEKEE (reference sequence). This CDR3 spans 15 amino acids. The ends were cut back, 0 bases at V and 5 bases at J, with 14 bases in the middle. CDR3 residues: CASSLEAGGGTEAFF. CDR3 in DNA: TGTGCCAGCAGCTTGGAGGCAGGCGGGGGGACTGAAGCTTTCTTT.

The chain employs TRBV5-1 and TRBJ2-2, with D possibly matching TRBD2 (7 bases). The ends were cut back, 0 bases at V and 6 bases at J, with 15 bases in the middle. There are 16 residues in the CDR3. Germline V gives CDR1 SGHRS, CDR2 YFSETQ. CDR3 coding DNA: TGCGCCAGCAGCTTGGTAGGGGGGGCCTACCCCGGGGAGCTGTTTTTT. This encodes CASSLVGGAYPGELFF.

The chain links TRBV4-1 to TRBJ2-3, with 9 nucleotides matching TRBD1. Germline loops: CDR1 MGHRA, CDR2 YSYEKL. The length of the CDR3 is 17 residues. V shed 4 bases and J 3 bases; nucleotides not matched to a gene: 11. CDR3 bases: TGCGCCAGCAGCCCCCTGGACAGGGGACTCAGGACAGATACGCAGTATTTT. Translated, it gives CASSPLDRGLRTDTQYF.

The chain employs TRBV12-2 and TRBJ2-5; the listed D gene, TRBD2, was not tested against the DNA. TRBV12-2 is described as a pseudogene. The CDR3 consists of 16 residues. The CDR3 DNA reads TGTGCAAGTCGCGCTGGGACTAGCGGGGATAAAGAGACCCAGTACTTC. It yields the protein CASRAGTSGDKETQYF.

This clone has more than one count but fewer than ten. The V and J genes are TRBV6-5 and TRBJ1-1; D gene unclear. The CDR3 sequence is 12 residues long. Trimming shortened V by 2 bases and J by 8 bases, and 9 bases separated the two germline ends. In germline, CDR1 is MNHEY, CDR2 SVGAGI. DNA of the CDR3: TGTGCCAGCAGTTACGGAGGCAGAGAAGCTTTCTTT. Translating gives CASSYGGREAFF.

CDR3 coding DNA: TGTGCCAGTAGTCCGGGACACGGTTCGTTGGTGGACCAGTACTTC. It encodes CASSPGHGSLVDQYF. The J gene is TRBJ2-5, the V gene TRBV19; tentatively, D is TRBD1 (6 bases). V lost 5 bases, J lost 10 bases, and 23 bases lay in between. Germline V gives CDR1 LNHDA, CDR2 SQIVND (reference sequence). The CDR3 sequence is 15 residues long.

This clone appeared a single time. J is TRBJ2-1 and V is TRBV24-1; 13 bases align to TRBD2. In germline, CDR1 is KGHDR, CDR2 SFDVKD. The CDR3 is 18 residues long. V dropped 3 bases and J dropped 7; count of bases not matched to a gene: 11. CDR3 sequence reads: CATSDPTPGLAGWNEQFF. CDR3 coding DNA: TGTGCCACCAGTGATCCGACCCCGGGACTAGCGGGGTGGAATGAGCAGTTCTTC.

The J gene is TRBJ1-1, the V gene TRBV27; D remains ambiguous. V was trimmed by 6 bases and J by 2 bases, leaving 16 bases between them. CDR1 MNHEY and CDR2 SMNVEV come from the germline V gene (reference sequence). The CDR3 contains 15 residues. The DNA for the CDR3 is TGTGCCAGCAGACACATTTCGACGGGAAACACTGAAGCTTTCTTT. Its protein product is CASRHISTGNTEAFF.

The V and J genes are TRBV4-2 and TRBJ2-5, with 8 bases identical to TRBD2. Germline trimming cut 1 base from V and 1 base from J; bases unmatched to any gene: 8. This CDR3 has 17 amino acids. Germline CDR1 LGHNA, CDR2 YNFKEQ. CDR3: CASSQGFAGGTQETQYF. The CDR3 DNA reads as TGTGCCAGCAGCCAAGGGTTCGCGGGGGGCACCCAAGAGACCCAGTACTTC.

The V gene is TRBV12-5, the J gene TRBJ2-5, with D uncertain. Deletions cut 2 bases from V and 0 bases from J, with 4 bases between. In germline, CDR1 is LGHNT, CDR2 FRNRAP. The CDR3 spans 13 residues. The CDR3 reads CASGLTYQETQYF. For the CDR3, the DNA is TGTGCTAGTGGTTTGACATACCAAGAGACCCAGTACTTC.

The chain carries TRBV14 and TRBJ2-7; D is uncertain. Germline CDR1 and CDR2: SGHDN and FVKESK. Trimming took 1 base from V and 3 from J, leaving 4 bases between them. This CDR3 has 12 residues. The CDR3 DNA sequence: TGTGCCAGCAGCCAAGTAATCTACGAGCAGTACTTC. Translation: CASSQVIYEQYF.

The chain joins TRBV10-3 to TRBJ1-1; 11 bases map to TRBD1. V shed 6 bases, J shed 1 base, and the junction held 7 bases outside the gene matches. CDR3 length equals 16 residues. From germline, CDR1 is ENHRY and CDR2 SYGVKD. The DNA of the CDR3 is TGTGCCATCAGGAACCGGGACAGGGGGGGGAACACTGAAGCTTTCTTT. Translated: CAIRNRDRGGNTEAFF.

The V and J genes are TRBV18 and TRBJ2-3, with 14 bases aligning to TRBD2. This CDR3 contains 19 residues. V shed 2 bases, J shed 2 bases, and the junction held 9 bases outside the gene matches. Germline values: CDR1 KGHSH, CDR2 LQKENI. CDR3 bases: TGTGCCAGCTCACCAATAGGGACTAGCGGGGGTCGAGCCACAGATACGCAGTATTTT. Translation: CASSPIGTSGGRATDTQYF.

This chain connects TRBV18 to TRBJ2-2; D remains ambiguous. V dropped 4 bases and J dropped 3 bases, with 6 bases sitting between them. The V gene's germline CDR1 is KGHSH and CDR2 LQKENI. CDR3 size: 13 residues. The CDR3 nucleotides are TGTGCCAGCTCACGGCTGGACACCGGGGAGCTGTTTTTT. Encoded protein: CASSRLDTGELFF.